The 26 T cell receptor beta chains below come from one sample, sequenced in a study of cytomegalovirus exposure and HLA in healthy donors. 13 Jbeta primers and 60 Vbeta primers were used for the PCR. Sequencing used immunoSEQ multiplex PCR; TCRdb keeps in-frame clones, though not all of them. The profile covers about 150,000 clones, with roughly three quarters appearing a single time and about 3% taken by the ten largest. Sequenced: PBMCs. These receptors came from a male donor in good health and CMV-seronegative.

The chain has TRBV5-1 and TRBJ2-7; D is uncertain. V shed 5 bases and J shed 0 bases, with 12 bases lying between them. The CDR3 contains 14 residues. Germline assignment: CDR1 SGHRS and CDR2 YFSETQ. The CDR3 region is CASRTQTSSYEQYF. The CDR3 DNA reads TGCGCCAGCAGAACACAGACGAGCTCCTACGAGCAGTACTTC.

The V and J genes are TRBV18 and TRBJ2-1, with no clear D. Looked up from germline, CDR1 is KGHSH and CDR2 is LQKENI. Between the trimmed V and J ends, which lost 3 bases and 9 bases, there was a span of 15 bases. This CDR3 has 14 amino acids. The chain's CDR3 is CASSPRVRQAEQFF. In DNA, the CDR3 is TGTGCCAGCTCACCGCGTGTCCGCCAGGCTGAGCAGTTCTTC. Looking up the rest from reference TRBV18 and TRBJ2-1 gives the full variable domain: NAGVMQNPRHLVRRRGQEARLRCSPMKGHSHVYWYRQLPEEGLKFMVYLQKENIIDESGMPKERFSAEFPKEGPSILRIQQVVRGDSAAYFCASSPRVRQAEQFFGPGTRLTVL.

The rearrangement links TRBV6-4 to TRBJ2-2; weak D call: TRBD2 (6 bases). The CDR3 is 14 residues long. The V and J ends lost 3 bases and 8 bases respectively, with 13 bases between them. Germline assignment: CDR1 MRHNA and CDR2 SNTAGT. The CDR3 DNA follows: TGTGCCAGCAGTGATTTGGGAGGAAGAGGGGAGCTGTTTTTT. The encoded protein is CASSDLGGRGELFF.

This chain uses TRBV5-1 with TRBJ2-7, with D tentatively TRBD2 (6 bases). Germline loops: CDR1 SGHRS, CDR2 YFSETQ. The CDR3 runs to 14 residues. The V and J ends lost 4 bases and 0 bases respectively, with 11 bases between them. CDR3 loop: CASSPGASSYEQYF. The DNA for the CDR3 is TGCGCCAGCAGCCCGGGAGCAAGCTCCTACGAGCAGTACTTC.

This rearrangement joins TRBV10-3 to TRBJ1-6; D possibly corresponds to TRBD1 (6 bases). Trimming removed 10 bases from V and 7 bases from J, with 14 bases in between. The V gene's germline CDR1 is ENHRY and CDR2 SYGVKD. This CDR3 is 13 amino acids long. CDR3 bases: TGTGCCAGCGCGGGGGGGCAAAATTCACCCCTCCACTTT. It translates to CASAGGQNSPLHF.

Only one count was recorded for this clone. The chain employs TRBV30 and TRBJ2-7; D possibly corresponds to TRBD2 (6 bases). CDR1 is GTSNPN and CDR2 is SVGIG in the germline V gene (reference sequence). V lost 7 bases to trimming and J lost 3 bases, with 25 bases between them. CDR3 length: 16 residues. The CDR3 reads CASRLDHTGAIYEQYF. The CDR3 nucleotides are TGTGCCTCGAGACTAGACCACACGGGAGCTATCTACGAGCAGTACTTC.

This chain uses TRBV9 with TRBJ1-2, with D tentatively TRBD1 (5 bases). Trimming stripped 5 bases from V and 0 bases from J, with 26 bases between. Germline values: CDR1 SGDLS, CDR2 YYNGEE. The CDR3 totals 19 residues. CDR3 in DNA: TGTGCCAGCAGAGGCCCGTCCTTTGTCCAGGGACTGTCTAACTATGGCTACACCTTC. It is translated as CASRGPSFVQGLSNYGYTF. The full variable domain, completed using reference TRBV9 and TRBJ1-2, is DSGVTQTPKHLITATGQRVTLRCSPRSGDLSVYWYQQSLDQGLQFLIQYYNGEERAKGNILERFSAQQFPDLHSELNLSSLELGDSALYFCASRGPSFVQGLSNYGYTFGSGTRLTVV.

The CDR3 loop reads CAISGVGGAYNEQFF. For the CDR3, the DNA is TGTGCCATCAGTGGCGTTGGGGGGGCCTACAATGAGCAGTTCTTC. The rearrangement uses TRBV10-3 and TRBJ2-1; 7 nucleotides line up with TRBD2. CDR1 is ENHRY, CDR2 SYGVKD, per germline. The ends lost 4 bases at V and 2 bases at J; junction bases unmatched: 5. The CDR3 is 15 residues long.

The rearrangement links TRBV27 to TRBJ2-7; D unclear. V lost 6 bases to trimming and J lost 5 bases, with 17 bases between them. Germline V gene lookup returns CDR1 MNHEY and CDR2 SMNVEV (reference sequence). There are 14 residues in the CDR3. CDR3 in amino acids: CASSPLLWSDEQYF. CDR3 nucleotides: TGTGCCAGCAGCCCCCTTCTTTGGTCGGACGAGCAGTACTTC.

CDR3 coding DNA: TGTGCCAGCAGAACCCAGACTAGCGGGGGCTACGAGCAGTACTTC. Protein sequence: CASRTQTSGGYEQYF. The rearrangement links TRBV6-6 to TRBJ2-7; 12 nucleotides agree with TRBD2. CDR1 and CDR2 (germline): MNHNY, SVGAGI (reference sequence). CDR3 length: 15 amino acids. The junction had 6 bases not matched to a gene; V was cut back by 6 bases and J by 3 bases.

The gene calls are TRBV5-1 and TRBJ2-3; the D is unclear. The CDR3 is 16 amino acids. Trimming shortened V by 4 bases and J by 4 bases, and 19 bases separated the two germline ends. Germline V lookup: CDR1 SGHRS, CDR2 YFSETQ. For the CDR3, the DNA is TGCGCCAGCAGCCCCCAGGCCGGATTCACGGCAGATACGCAGTATTTT. Protein product: CASSPQAGFTADTQYF.

The chain has TRBV9 and TRBJ1-5; 9 bases match TRBD1. The CDR3 extends over 14 amino acids. Trimming at V came to 4 bases and at J to 7 bases, leaving 6 bases not matched to a gene. Germline-derived CDR1 and CDR2 are SGDLS and YYNGEE. The CDR3 DNA reads TGTGCCAGCAGCACGGGACAGGGAAGGCAGCCCCAGCATTTT. It translates to CASSTGQGRQPQHF.

The rearrangement links TRBV27 to TRBJ2-3, with 8 nucleotides matching TRBD2. V lost 5 bases to trimming and J lost 4 bases; unmatched junction nucleotides: 17. From germline, CDR1 is MNHEY and CDR2 SMNVEV (reference sequence). The length of the CDR3 is 18 residues. The CDR3 loop reads CASSLYGPSGGRADTQYF. Written as DNA, the CDR3 is TGTGCCAGCAGTCTCTACGGACCCAGCGGGGGAAGGGCAGATACGCAGTATTTT.

The V and J genes are TRBV20-1 and TRBJ2-5; D remains ambiguous. Deletions cut 5 bases from V and 1 base from J, with 2 bases between. The CDR3 covers 10 residues. CDR1 is DFQATT and CDR2 is SNEGSKA in the germline V gene (reference sequence). The CDR3 nucleotides read TGCAGTGCTCTCCAAGAGACCCAGTACTTC. As protein: CSALQETQYF.

The chain employs TRBV7-2 and TRBJ2-7, with TRBD2 matching over 7 bases. CDR1 SGHTA and CDR2 FQGNSA come from the germline V gene. This CDR3 has 18 amino acids. Trimming took 1 base from V and 1 from J; bases not matched to a gene: 13. CDR3 in DNA: TGTGCCAGCAGCTTAGGGATCGTTGAGCGGGGACCTTCCTACGAGCAGTACTTC. This gives the protein CASSLGIVERGPSYEQYF.

This chain joins TRBV19 and TRBJ2-2, with a weak D call TRBD1 (5 bases). V shed 5 bases and J shed 4 bases, with 14 bases lying between them. Per the germline V gene, CDR1 is LNHDA and CDR2 is SQIVND (reference sequence). The CDR3 is made up of 15 amino acids. The CDR3 protein is CASSSGHESTGELFF. The CDR3 nucleotides read TGTGCCAGTAGTTCAGGACACGAGAGCACCGGGGAGCTGTTTTTT.

V and J are TRBV30 and TRBJ1-4; TRBD1 matches at 10 bases. V dropped 5 bases and J dropped 7; count of bases not matched to a gene: 4. CDR3 length: 13 residues. CDR1 is GTSNPN, CDR2 SVGIG, per germline (reference sequence). The CDR3 DNA reads TGTGCCTGGGACAGGGGGCTTAGTGAAAAACTGTTTTTT. Amino acid sequence: CAWDRGLSEKLFF.

This clone was recorded a few times. The chain uses TRBV19 and TRBJ1-3; perhaps TRBD1 as D (6 bases). V lost 7 bases, J lost 2 bases, and 18 bases lay in between. This CDR3 is 16 amino acids long. CDR1 and CDR2 (germline): LNHDA, SQIVND (reference sequence). The CDR3 bases are TGTGCCAGTAAGTTCGACAGGTCGGACGCTGGAAACACCATATATTTT. Protein: CASKFDRSDAGNTIYF. Together with reference TRBV19 and TRBJ1-3, the CDR3 gives the full variable domain: DGGITQSPKYLFRKEGQNVTLSCEQNLNHDAMYWYRQDPGQGLRLIYYSQIVNDFQKGDIAEGYSVSREKKESFPLTVTSAQKNPTAFYLCASKFDRSDAGNTIYFGEGSWLTVV.

The rearrangement joins TRBV7-9 to TRBJ2-7, with 8 bases matching TRBD2. This CDR3 contains 14 residues. Trimming removed 5 bases from V and 7 bases from J; junction bases left unmatched: 10. The germline CDR1 and CDR2 sequences are SEHNR and FQNEAQ (reference sequence). This CDR3 reads CASSPGTVAGEQYF. The CDR3 nucleotides read TGTGCCAGCAGCCCGGGGACGGTAGCGGGAGAGCAGTACTTC.

The chain is built from TRBV4-1 and TRBJ1-1; 7 bases match TRBD1. J lost 3 bases, V lost 2 bases, and 9 bases had no gene match. CDR3 length: 16 residues. Germline lookup yields CDR1 MGHRA and CDR2 YSYEKL. The CDR3 DNA reads as TGCGCCAGCAGCCAATTAGGGACAGCAGGGTACACTGAAGCTTTCTTT. This codes for CASSQLGTAGYTEAFF.

The chain is built from TRBV5-1 and TRBJ2-2, with TRBD2 identical over 12 bases. The germline V gene has CDR1 SGHRS and CDR2 YFSETQ. V gave up 0 bases and J gave up 6 bases; unmatched junction bases: 3. CDR3 size: 16 residues. The CDR3, as DNA: TGCGCCAGCAGCTTGGGACTAGCGGGAGTCCCCGGGGAGCTGTTTTTT. Translated, it gives CASSLGLAGVPGELFF.

The chain carries TRBV7-3 and TRBJ1-2; 8 bases align to TRBD1. The V segment lost 5 bases and the J segment 3 bases; nucleotides outside the gene matches: 2. This CDR3 has 13 residues. Germline V lookup: CDR1 SGHTA, CDR2 FQGTGA. Here the CDR3 reads CASSKDRDYGYTF. The CDR3 bases are TGTGCCAGCAGCAAGGACAGGGACTATGGCTACACCTTC.

This clone appeared a single time. This chain uses TRBV4-2 with TRBJ2-2; the match to TRBD2 covers 9 bases. V shed 2 bases, J shed 2 bases, and the junction held 6 bases outside the gene matches. CDR3 length equals 17 residues. CDR1 and CDR2 (germline): LGHNA, YNFKEQ. The CDR3 here is CASSQSPAGGNTGELFF. The CDR3 nucleotides read TGTGCCAGCAGCCAATCCCCAGCGGGAGGCAACACCGGGGAGCTGTTTTTT.

This clone was seen a few times. The chain joins TRBV15 to TRBJ2-7; the D is unclear. The CDR3 loop spans 13 amino acids. CDR1 and CDR2 from the germline V gene are LNHNV and YYDKDF (reference sequence). V was cut by 0 bases and J by 13 bases, with 16 bases left in between. CDR3: CATSRDLFSNQYF. DNA for the CDR3: TGTGCCACCAGCAGAGATCTCTTTAGCAATCAATACTTC.

The chain uses TRBV9 and TRBJ1-4, with D perhaps TRBD1 (5 bases). The V and J ends lost 2 bases and 6 bases respectively, with 14 bases between them. Germline V gene data show CDR1 as SGDLS and CDR2 as YYNGEE. The CDR3 sequence is 15 residues long. The CDR3 DNA reads as TGTGCCAGCAGCGTGGCAGGGTTTTCGGATGAAAAACTGTTTTTT. It codes for CASSVAGFSDEKLFF.

The gene calls are TRBV2 and TRBJ1-1; D may be TRBD1 (6 bases). The CDR3 sequence is 15 residues long. Germline values: CDR1 SNHLY, CDR2 FYNNEI. The V gene lost 5 bases and the J gene lost 1 base, with 14 bases spanning the gap. The CDR3 sequence is CASSLIRDTNTEAFF. The CDR3 coding sequence is TGTGCCAGCAGTTTGATCCGGGACACGAACACTGAAGCTTTCTTT.